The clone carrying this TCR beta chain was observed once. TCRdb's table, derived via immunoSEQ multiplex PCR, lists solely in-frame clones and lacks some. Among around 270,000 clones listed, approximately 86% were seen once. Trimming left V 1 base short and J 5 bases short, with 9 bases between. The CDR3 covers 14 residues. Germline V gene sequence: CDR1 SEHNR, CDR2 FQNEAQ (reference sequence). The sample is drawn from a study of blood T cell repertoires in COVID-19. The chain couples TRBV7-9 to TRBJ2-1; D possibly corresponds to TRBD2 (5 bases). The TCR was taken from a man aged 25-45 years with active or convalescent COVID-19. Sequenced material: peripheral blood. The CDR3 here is CASSLGAGDNEQFF. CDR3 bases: TGTGCCAGCAGCTTAGGGGCGGGCGACAATGAGCAGTTCTTC.